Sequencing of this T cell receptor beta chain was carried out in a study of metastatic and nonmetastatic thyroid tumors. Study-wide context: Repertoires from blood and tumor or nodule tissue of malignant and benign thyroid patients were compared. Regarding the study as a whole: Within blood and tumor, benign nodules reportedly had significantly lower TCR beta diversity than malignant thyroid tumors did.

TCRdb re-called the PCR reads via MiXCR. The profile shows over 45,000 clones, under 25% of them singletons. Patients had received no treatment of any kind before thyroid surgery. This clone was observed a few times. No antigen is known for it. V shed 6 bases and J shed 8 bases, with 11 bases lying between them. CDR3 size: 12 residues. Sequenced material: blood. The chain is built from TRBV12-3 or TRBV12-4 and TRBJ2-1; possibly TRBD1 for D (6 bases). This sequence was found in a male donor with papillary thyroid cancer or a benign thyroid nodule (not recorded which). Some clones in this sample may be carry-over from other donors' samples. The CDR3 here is CASSPGVHEQFF. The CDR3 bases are TGTGCCAGCAGCCCAGGGGTGCATGAGCAGTTCTTC.